This T cell receptor (beta chain) was sequenced during a study of CD8+ T cells in alopecia areata. After isolation, RNA underwent reverse transcription to generate cDNA as the sequencing template. Only in-frame clones appear in the TCRdb table, and some are missing; sequencing was by immunoSEQ multiplex PCR. Among 200,000 to 250,000 clones listed, over 60% were seen once. As for treatment: oral pan-JAK inhibitor, 5-10 mg twice daily. CDR1 is SQVTM, CDR2 ANQGSEA, per germline. CDR3 length equals 13 residues. Trimming shortened V by 6 bases and J by 4 bases, and 15 bases separated the two germline ends.

The chain uses TRBV29-1 and TRBJ1-2; TRBD1 might be the D (6 bases). This sample comprised CD4+ T cells sorted from blood, obtained at week 4, from a patient treated with tofacitinib. The source of this sequence is a human donor with alopecia areata. CDR3 region: CSVRPGGSYGYTF. DNA of the CDR3: TGCAGCGTCCGCCCCGGGGGCAGCTATGGCTACACCTTC.